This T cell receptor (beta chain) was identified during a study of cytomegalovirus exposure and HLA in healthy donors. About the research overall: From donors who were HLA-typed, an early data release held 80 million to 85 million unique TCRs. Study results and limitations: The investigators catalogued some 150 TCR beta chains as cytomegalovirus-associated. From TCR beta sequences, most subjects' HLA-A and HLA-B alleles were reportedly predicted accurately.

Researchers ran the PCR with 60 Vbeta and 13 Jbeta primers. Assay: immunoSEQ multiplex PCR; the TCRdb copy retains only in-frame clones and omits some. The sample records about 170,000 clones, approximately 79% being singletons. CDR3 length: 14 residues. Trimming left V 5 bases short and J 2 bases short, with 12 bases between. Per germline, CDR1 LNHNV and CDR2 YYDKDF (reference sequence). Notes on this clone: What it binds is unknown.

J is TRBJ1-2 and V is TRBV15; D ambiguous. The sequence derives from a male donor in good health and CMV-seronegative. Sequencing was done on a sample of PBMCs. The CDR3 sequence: CATSVRGKNYGYTF. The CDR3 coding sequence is TGTGCCACCAGCGTAAGAGGGAAAAACTATGGCTACACCTTC.